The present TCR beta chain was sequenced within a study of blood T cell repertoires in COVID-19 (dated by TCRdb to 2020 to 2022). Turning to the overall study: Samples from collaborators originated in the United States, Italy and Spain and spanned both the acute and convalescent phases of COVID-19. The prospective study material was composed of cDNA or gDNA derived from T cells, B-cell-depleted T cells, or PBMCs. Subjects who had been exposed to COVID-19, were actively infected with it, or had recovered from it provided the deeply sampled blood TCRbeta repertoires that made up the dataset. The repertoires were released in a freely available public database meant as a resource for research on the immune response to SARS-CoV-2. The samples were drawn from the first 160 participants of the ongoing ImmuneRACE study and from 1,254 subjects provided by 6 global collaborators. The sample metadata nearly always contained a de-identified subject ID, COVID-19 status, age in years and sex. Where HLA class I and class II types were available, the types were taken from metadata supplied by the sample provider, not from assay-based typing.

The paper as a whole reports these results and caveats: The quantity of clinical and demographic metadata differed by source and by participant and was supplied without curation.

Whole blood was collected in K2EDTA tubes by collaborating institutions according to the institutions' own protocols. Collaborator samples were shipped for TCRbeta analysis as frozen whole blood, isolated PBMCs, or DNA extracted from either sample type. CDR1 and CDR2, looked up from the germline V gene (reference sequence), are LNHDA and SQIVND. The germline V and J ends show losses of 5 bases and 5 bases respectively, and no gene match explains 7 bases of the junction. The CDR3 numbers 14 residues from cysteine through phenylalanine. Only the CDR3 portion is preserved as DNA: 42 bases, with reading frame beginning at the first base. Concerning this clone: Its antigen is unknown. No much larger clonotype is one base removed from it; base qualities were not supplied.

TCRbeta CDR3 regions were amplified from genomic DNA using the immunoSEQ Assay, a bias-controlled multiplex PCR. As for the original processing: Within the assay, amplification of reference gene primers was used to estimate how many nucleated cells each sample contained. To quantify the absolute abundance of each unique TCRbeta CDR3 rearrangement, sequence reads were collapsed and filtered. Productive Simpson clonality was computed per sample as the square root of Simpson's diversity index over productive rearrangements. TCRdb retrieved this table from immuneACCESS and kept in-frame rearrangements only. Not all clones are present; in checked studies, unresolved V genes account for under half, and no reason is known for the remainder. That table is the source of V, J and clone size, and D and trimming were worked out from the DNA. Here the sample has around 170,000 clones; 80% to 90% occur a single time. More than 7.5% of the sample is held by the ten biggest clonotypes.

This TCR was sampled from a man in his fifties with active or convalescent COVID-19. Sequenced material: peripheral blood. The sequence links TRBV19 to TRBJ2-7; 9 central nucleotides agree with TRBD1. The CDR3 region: CASSPGQGGDEQYF. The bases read TGTGCCAGTAGTCCGGGACAGGGAGGCGACGAGCAGTACTTC.